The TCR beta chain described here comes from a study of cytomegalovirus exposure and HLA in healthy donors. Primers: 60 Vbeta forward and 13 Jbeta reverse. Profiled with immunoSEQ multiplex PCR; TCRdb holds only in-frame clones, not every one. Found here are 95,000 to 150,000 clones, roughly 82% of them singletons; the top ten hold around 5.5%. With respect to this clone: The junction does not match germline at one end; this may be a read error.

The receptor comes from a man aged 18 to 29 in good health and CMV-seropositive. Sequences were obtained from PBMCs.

The CDR3 coding sequence is TGCGCCAGCAGTGAGTCAGGATCCGCCACCGGGAAGCTGTTTTTT. This gives the protein CASSESGSATGKLFF. The V gene is TRBV10-2, the J gene TRBJ2-2, with a tentative D call TRBD2 (5 bases). The CDR3 runs to 15 residues. CDR1 and CDR2 from the germline V gene are WSHSY and SAAADI.